This T cell receptor (beta chain) was retrieved from a study of blood T cell repertoires in COVID-19. Overall study context: COVID-19 samples collected from the United States, Italy and Spain covered acute and convalescent phases. T cells, B-cell-depleted T cells, or PBMCs provided the cDNA or gDNA that served as material.

This CDR3 is 17 amino acids long. V gave up 5 bases and J gave up 3 bases, with 22 bases separating them. Germline lookup yields CDR1 MNHNY and CDR2 SVGAGI (reference sequence). Per the study methods: Estimation of nucleated cell counts relied on the amplification of reference gene primers. Data came from immunoSEQ multiplex PCR; TCRdb stores just in-frame clones and leaves some out. D and trimming were read from the DNA, whereas the V and J calls and clone size are those reported in that table. The profile shows 70,000 to 95,000 clones, about four fifths of them singletons. This clone was observed at least ten times.

The sequenced sample was peripheral blood. This sequence originates from a human donor in a cohort sampled during active COVID-19. The chain has TRBV6-6 and TRBJ1-2, with D uncertain. CDR3 residues: CASSPHPQAANYYGYTF. The CDR3 region has the DNA TGTGCCAGCAGTCCACACCCGCAGGCAGCAAACTACTATGGCTACACCTTC.